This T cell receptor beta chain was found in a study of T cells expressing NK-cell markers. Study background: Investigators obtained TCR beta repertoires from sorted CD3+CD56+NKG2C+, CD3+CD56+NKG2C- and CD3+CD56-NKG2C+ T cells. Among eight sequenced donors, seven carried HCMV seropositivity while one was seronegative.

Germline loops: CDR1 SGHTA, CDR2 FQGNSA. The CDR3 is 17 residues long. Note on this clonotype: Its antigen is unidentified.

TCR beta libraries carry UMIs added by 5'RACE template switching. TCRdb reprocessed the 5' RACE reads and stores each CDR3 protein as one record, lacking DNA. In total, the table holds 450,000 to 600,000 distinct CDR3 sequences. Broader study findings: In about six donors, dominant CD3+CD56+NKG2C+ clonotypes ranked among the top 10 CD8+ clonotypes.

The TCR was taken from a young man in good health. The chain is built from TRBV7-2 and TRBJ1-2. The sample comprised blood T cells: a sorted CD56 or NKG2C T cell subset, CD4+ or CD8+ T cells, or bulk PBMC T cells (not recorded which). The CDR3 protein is CASSLVPLSSGSYGYTF.